What follows are 15 T cell receptor beta chains derived from one specimen sequenced in a study of cytomegalovirus exposure and HLA in healthy donors. Primers: 60 Vbeta forward and 13 Jbeta reverse. Clones were read by immunoSEQ multiplex PCR, and TCRdb kept only the in-frame ones, dropping some. This sample carries under 300,000 clones, 84% of them seen once, and the ten largest clones take 2% to 2.5%. Material: PBMCs. The receptor source for this set is a woman aged 35 to 49 in good health and CMV-seropositive.

V is TRBV16 and J is TRBJ1-6; perhaps TRBD1 as D (6 bases). CDR1 and CDR2 (germline): KGHSY, FQNENV. The germline V and J ends were trimmed by 7 bases and 5 bases, with 21 bases remaining between them. There are 17 residues in the CDR3. CDR3 amino acids: CASTPRGGTRDNSPLHF. The CDR3 DNA follows: TGTGCCAGCACCCCCAGGGGAGGGACTCGAGATAATTCACCCCTCCACTTT.

The rearrangement uses TRBV10-3 and TRBJ1-1, with TRBD1 as a possible D gene (5 bases). Germline V gene data show CDR1 as ENHRY and CDR2 as SYGVKD. The CDR3 extends over 13 amino acids. V was shortened by 4 bases and J by 1 base, with 7 bases between the two germline ends. The DNA of the CDR3 is TGTGCCATCAGTGGCAGGGAGAACACTGAAGCTTTCTTT. Its translation: CAISGRENTEAFF.

The table lists this clone with a count of one. This chain connects TRBV5-7 to TRBJ2-1; no clear D gene. TRBV5-7 is treated as an ORF (open reading frame) with a function not yet certain. V was pared by 0 bases and J by 9 bases, with 13 bases between. The CDR3 has 14 residues. CDR3 sequence reads: CASSLVAGFCEQFF. The CDR3 region has the DNA TGTGCCAGCAGCTTGGTGGCAGGATTTTGTGAGCAGTTCTTC.

The table lists this clone with a count of one. This chain joins TRBV11-2 and TRBJ1-6; 7 bases align to TRBD1. Germline CDR1 SGHAT, CDR2 FQNNGV. J was trimmed by 9 bases and V by 5 bases; bases with no gene match: 10. The CDR3 has 15 residues. This CDR3 reads CASSAKQGNGSPLHF. In nucleotides, the CDR3 is TGTGCCAGCAGCGCCAAACAGGGGAACGGTTCACCCCTCCACTTT.

A remark on this clone: The sample carries other DNA sequences with the same CDR3. This chain joins TRBV30 and TRBJ2-1; tentative D call: TRBD2 (5 bases). The V and J ends lost 0 bases and 0 bases respectively, with 9 bases between them. This CDR3 spans 15 amino acids. Germline V gene lookup returns CDR1 GTSNPN and CDR2 SVGIG (reference sequence). The CDR3 nucleotides read TGTGCCTGGAGTGTAGGAGGCAGCTCCTACAATGAGCAGTTCTTC. Its translation: CAWSVGGSSYNEQFF.

Turning to this clone: Different DNA sequences within this sample yield the same CDR3. The genes are TRBV5-1 and TRBJ2-5, with 11 bases that match TRBD2. Germline V lookup: CDR1 SGHRS, CDR2 YFSETQ. V dropped 4 bases and J dropped 2; count of bases not matched to a gene: 7. This CDR3 region has 16 residues. The CDR3 reads CASSLMLAGGQETQYF. CDR3 DNA: TGCGCCAGCAGCCTGATGCTAGCGGGAGGTCAAGAGACCCAGTACTTC.

This chain connects TRBV7-2 to TRBJ2-7; D is perhaps TRBD2 (6 bases). CDR1 and CDR2 from the germline V gene are SGHTA and FQGNSA. Deletions cut 1 base from V and 1 base from J, with 11 bases between. This CDR3 contains 15 residues. This CDR3 reads CASSLEGLGSYEQYF. CDR3 DNA: TGTGCCAGCAGCTTAGAGGGACTTGGGTCCTACGAGCAGTACTTC.

The J gene is TRBJ2-1, the V gene TRBV5-6; D remains ambiguous. The CDR3 spans 16 residues. CDR1 is SGHDT, CDR2 YYEEEE, per germline. V lost 1 base and J lost 4, with 15 bases in between. The CDR3 loop reads CASSLYSARRYNEQFF. CDR3 in DNA: TGTGCCAGCAGCTTGTATTCTGCCAGAAGATACAATGAGCAGTTCTTC.

The V call is TRBV7-9, the J call TRBJ2-1; D is possibly TRBD2 (5 bases). The CDR3 is 16 residues long. The V gene's germline CDR1 is SEHNR and CDR2 FQNEAQ (reference sequence). V lost 5 bases and J 5 bases, leaving 19 bases between the germline ends. CDR3 amino acids: CASSPRYLLAHNEQFF. The CDR3 DNA reads as TGTGCCAGCAGCCCCCGATATCTTTTAGCGCACAATGAGCAGTTCTTC.

The rearrangement uses TRBV4-1 and TRBJ2-7, with D possibly TRBD1 on 5 matching bases. Trimming left V 1 base short and J 3 bases short, with 22 bases between. The CDR3 length is 18 residues. Germline V gene lookup returns CDR1 MGHRA and CDR2 YSYEKL. The chain's CDR3 is CASSQVLPPIDRHYEQYF. In DNA form, the CDR3 reads TGCGCCAGCAGCCAAGTCCTACCCCCAATAGACAGACACTACGAGCAGTACTTC.

The CDR3 nucleotides are TGTGCCAGCAGCTTAGATCAGGACAGCGCCTATGGCTACACCTTC. It translates to CASSLDQDSAYGYTF. This rearrangement joins TRBV11-3 to TRBJ1-2; D is perhaps TRBD1 (6 bases). Germline loops: CDR1 SGHNT, CDR2 YENEEA. CDR3 length equals 15 residues. V gave up 0 bases and J gave up 4 bases, with 12 bases separating them.

J is TRBJ1-6 and V is TRBV30; the match to TRBD1 covers 8 bases. CDR3 length: 14 residues. Losses at the gene ends were 2 bases for V and 7 bases for J; bases not matched to a gene: 4. Germline V gene lookup returns CDR1 GTSNPN and CDR2 SVGIG (reference sequence). The DNA of the CDR3 is TGTGCCTGGAGTACAGGGGGGCGGAATTCACCCCTCCACTTT. Amino acid sequence: CAWSTGGRNSPLHF.

The V and J genes are TRBV7-8 and TRBJ2-5; TRBD2 is a possible D gene (6 bases). The DNA end lines up better with TRBJ2-7; the J call may be wrong. The CDR3 totals 14 residues. CDR1 SGHVS and CDR2 FQNEAQ come from the germline V gene. CDR3 loop: CASSLRGGSYEQYF. The CDR3, as DNA: TGTGCCAGCAGTCTCCGAGGAGGGTCCTACGAGCAGTACTTC.

This clone was seen just once. This chain uses TRBV5-1 with TRBJ2-3; 7 positions agree with TRBD2. From germline, CDR1 is SGHRS and CDR2 YFSETQ. The CDR3 extends over 14 amino acids. V lost 1 base to trimming and J lost 6 bases; unmatched junction nucleotides: 5. The CDR3, as DNA: TGCGCCAGCAGCTTGATCGCGGGAGATGATACGCAGTATTTT. Its translation: CASSLIAGDDTQYF.

The chain combines TRBV6-5 with TRBJ2-5, with TRBD2 matching over 9 bases. With 0 bases clipped from V and 4 bases from J, the junction kept 3 bases outside the gene matches. CDR3 size: 15 residues. Germline V lookup: CDR1 MNHEY, CDR2 SVGAGI. The CDR3 sequence is CASSYSLAGRETQYF. For the CDR3, the DNA is TGTGCCAGCAGTTACTCCCTAGCGGGACGAGAGACCCAGTACTTC.